This T cell receptor (beta chain) was captured in a study of T cells in Graves' hyperthyroidism and ophthalmopathy. On the study more broadly: Any treatment followed the collection of peripheral blood at initial diagnosis.

With regard to this clonotype: Its antigen is currently unknown.

Trimming took 3 bases from V and 5 from J, leaving 14 bases between them. Germline assignment: CDR1 SGHTA and CDR2 FQGNSA. CDR3 length: 15 amino acids. Study findings and constraints: Most clonotypes expanded in the thyroid (above 0.001) were also present in blood.

Using RNA transcripts as the source, TCR beta CDR3 regions were amplified. A first-round RT-PCR of the TCR CDR3 used the HTBI primer set. TCRdb reprocessed the multiplex PCR reads via MiXCR and lists one record per CDR3 protein. The sample holds around 690,000 distinct CDR3 sequences, 15% to 20% seen once. The chain employs TRBV7-2 and TRBJ2-1, with D uncertain. The specimen sequenced was blood. The origin of this receptor is a man aged 50 or older with Graves' hyperthyroidism. CDR3 sequence (DNA): TGTGCCAGCAGCTTTAAGGATATCCTTAACAATGAGCAGTTCTTC. Translating it yields CASSFKDILNNEQFF.